This T cell receptor (beta chain) was sequenced in a study of T cell responses to AZD1222 COVID-19 vaccine (dated by TCRdb to about 2021). Background on the whole study: TCR sequencing covered 230 or so trial participants: 200 to 220 given two doses of AZD1222 and about 26 given two doses of MenACWY control vaccine. Trial participants were enrolled by age into subgroups of 18-55, 56-69 and 70-plus years, and around 140, 26 and 57 TCR-sequenced participants, respectively, were included in these subgroups. Points the paper makes about the study in general: In the small 56-69-year group, the increase in depth fell short of significance, most likely because of low power. Reportedly, close to half of the unique spike-specific TCRs recognized epitopes lying outside the regions that are mutated in the B.1.351 and B.1.1.7 variants. Participants were mostly white British, with more females than males. The authors suggested clonal diversity may have been underestimated. After two AZD1222 doses, both the breadth and the depth of spike-specific TCRs were significantly higher than at day 0 and than in MenACWY recipients. Vaccine-associated CD4 TCRs spanned the whole spike protein, with dominant responses in regions 160-218 and 743-854. Because no day 14 peak-response samples were available, repertoires were characterized only after the peak T cell response. Only five to seven AZD1222 recipients were SARS-CoV-2 seropositive at baseline, limiting conclusions about previously exposed vaccinees.

In the germline V gene (reference sequence), CDR1 corresponds to SSHAT and CDR2 to FNYEAQ. Taken from cysteine to phenylalanine, the CDR3 has 9 residues. Only CDR3 DNA is held: 27 bases, read in frame from base 1. This specimen's time point label, per the study, means: about 28 days (+/-7) after the second vaccine dose. Because spike-specific TCR depth and breadth did not differ between the two schedules, AZD1222 recipients who got a second dose at roughly 4 weeks were pooled with those who got a second dose at roughly 12 weeks. Vaccinee samples were obtained from the UK trials COV001 and COV002, which included a single-blind randomized controlled phase 2/3 trial of AZD1222 (ChAdOx1 nCoV-19) in healthy adults. Trial participant PBMC samples were collected at day 0 and day 28 after the second dose for TCRbeta chain sequencing. The CDR3 regions of human TCRbeta chains were analyzed by immunosequencing. Concerning the study's data processing: TCRs in the repertoires were compared against a reference library of SARS-CoV-2-specific TCRs that had been generated with the MIRA antigen-specificity platform. Breadth was defined as the fraction of unique TCRs that were SARS-CoV-2-associated. Depth was defined as the fraction of total T cells that were SARS-CoV-2-associated. Using the MIRA data, every spike-specific TCR was mapped to the spike region that the TCR reacted to and assigned to either a CD4 or a CD8 class. Log10-transformed breadth and depth values were compared by one-way ANOVA with Sidak's multiple comparisons tests. TCRdb took over this immuneACCESS table, retaining in-frame rearrangements with V and J assigned. Such tables are incomplete; in checked studies, under half of the missing clones stem from an unresolved V gene, and the remainder is unexplained. That table is the source of V, J and clone size, and D and trimming were worked out from the DNA. The sample table contains approximately 150,000 clones; only one count was recorded for approximately 90% of them. Under 2% of the sample belongs to the ten largest clones.

In regard to this clone: No cognate antigen has been identified for it. Base qualities are not at hand, and no much larger clone is one base apart.

Material: peripheral blood, obtained 28 days after the second AZD1222 dose. The chain employs TRBV7-7 and TRBJ1-1, with no confidently assigned D gene. The receptor was isolated from an adult who received the AZD1222 COVID-19 vaccine. The CDR3 region: CATYLRAFF. The bases read TGTGCTACTTACCTTCGGGCTTTCTTT.